One sample yielded the 14 T cell receptor beta chains listed below, sequenced in a study of T cell repertoires in cytomegalovirus infection. Each CDR3 protein gets one entry after TCRdb re-called the reads with MiXCR. The table has nearly 700,000 distinct CDR3 sequences, roughly a third seen once. Their antigens remain unidentified. This specimen was cultured PBMCs, taken from culture after CMV antigen stimulation. Receptors originate from a human donor in good health (CMV status not recorded). Some clones in this sample may be carry-over from other donors' samples.

The CDR3 coding sequence is TGTGCCAGTAGTACAGGGGTGGGTTACGAGCAGTACTTC. Residues: CASSTGVGYEQYF. The rearrangement uses TRBV19 and TRBJ2-7, with D possibly being TRBD1 (6 bases). CDR1 and CDR2 from the germline V gene are LNHDA and SQIVND (reference sequence). This CDR3 contains 13 residues. V was shortened by 4 bases and J by 4 bases, with 11 bases between the two germline ends.

This clonotype has just a few counts. The chain links TRBV4-1 to TRBJ1-1; TRBD1 is a possible D gene (5 bases). Trimming removed 5 bases from V and 0 bases from J, with 13 bases in between. The CDR3 loop spans 15 amino acids. Per the germline V gene, CDR1 is MGHRA and CDR2 is YSYEKL. The CDR3 reads CASSFIQTVNTEAFF. In DNA form, the CDR3 reads TGCGCCAGCAGCTTTATCCAGACAGTGAACACTGAAGCTTTCTTT.

J is TRBJ1-1 and V is TRBV6-5; D is ambiguous. From germline, CDR1 is MNHEY and CDR2 SVGAGI. V lost 7 bases and J 7 bases, leaving 10 bases between the germline ends. CDR3 size: 11 residues. This CDR3 is CASTDGVEAFF. In DNA form, the CDR3 reads TGTGCCAGCACCGACGGGGTTGAAGCTTTCTTT.

The chain recombines TRBV2 with TRBJ2-2; TRBD2 might be the D (5 bases). The CDR3 spans 16 residues. CDR1 and CDR2 from the germline V gene are SNHLY and FYNNEI. Trimming took off 0 bases at V and 6 bases at J, with 14 bases between the two ends. The CDR3 sequence is CASSEAPGPRAGELFF. CDR3 coding DNA: TGTGCCAGCAGTGAAGCCCCAGGCCCGAGGGCCGGGGAGCTGTTTTTT.

This clonotype was found a few times. The V gene is TRBV20-1, the J gene TRBJ2-7; TRBD2 agrees at 10 bases. This CDR3 is 15 amino acids long. Trimming took 0 bases from V and 3 from J; bases not matched to a gene: 5. Germline CDR1 DFQATT, CDR2 SNEGSKA (reference sequence). The CDR3 loop is CSARDPSGSFYEQYF. DNA for the CDR3: TGCAGTGCTAGAGATCCTAGCGGGAGTTTCTACGAGCAGTACTTC.

Turning to this clonotype: One end of the junction fails to match germline, which may point to a read error. The chain is built from TRBV28 and TRBJ1-3, with unresolved D. The CDR3 spans 16 residues. Germline CDR1 reads MDHEN; CDR2 reads SYDVKM. The CDR3 DNA reads as TGTGCCAGCAGCGCGCCCGGACGGGTCTCTGGAAACACCATAGATTTT. The encoded protein is CASSAPGRVSGNTIDF. Supplemented by reference TRBV28 and TRBJ1-3, the full variable domain reads DVKVTQSSRYLVKRTGEKVFLECVQDMDHENMFWYRQDPGLGLRLIYFSYDVKMKEKGDIPEGYSVSREKKERFSLILESASTNQTSMYLCASSAPGRVSGNTIDFGEGSWLTVV.

This clonotype occurred a few times. The chain combines TRBV29-1 with TRBJ2-1; D unresolved. The germline V gene encodes CDR1 SQVTM and CDR2 ANQGSEA. The CDR3 length is 12 residues. Trimming shortened V by 3 bases and J by 3 bases, and 6 bases separated the two germline ends. This CDR3 reads CSVELVYNEQFF. The CDR3 nucleotides are TGCAGCGTTGAGTTGGTCTACAATGAGCAGTTCTTC.

V and J are TRBV11-2 and TRBJ2-2; D is uncertain. The germline V and J ends were trimmed by 7 bases and 6 bases, with 15 bases remaining between them. Germline V gene sequence: CDR1 SGHAT, CDR2 FQNNGV. The CDR3 has 14 amino acids. For the CDR3, the DNA is TGTGCCAGCACCCAGACCCCTGGTTCCGGGGAGCTGTTTTTT. This translates into CASTQTPGSGELFF.

The chain has TRBV12-3 or TRBV12-4 and TRBJ2-7; TRBD2 matches at 11 bases. The CDR3 sequence is 13 residues long. Trimming at V came to 6 bases and at J to 5 bases, leaving 3 bases not matched to a gene. This CDR3 is CASSATSGDEQYF. DNA for the CDR3: TGTGCCAGCAGCGCGACTAGCGGGGACGAGCAGTACTTC.

The chain combines TRBV19 with TRBJ2-1; D may be TRBD2 (5 bases). Trimming removed 7 bases from V and 5 bases from J, with 15 bases in between. The CDR3 is 14 residues long. Germline lookup yields CDR1 LNHDA and CDR2 SQIVND (reference sequence). This CDR3 is CASMEAAVNNEQFF. Written as DNA, the CDR3 is TGTGCCAGTATGGAGGCAGCGGTTAACAATGAGCAGTTCTTC.

The sample holds many counts of this clonotype. The chain carries TRBV7-2 and TRBJ1-5; 8 bases are shared with TRBD1. Germline values: CDR1 SGHTA, CDR2 FQGNSA. This CDR3 is built from 15 residues. After removal of 2 bases from V and 7 bases from J, the junction contained 7 bases not matched to a gene. The CDR3 region is CASSLNSAGGQPQHF. In DNA, the CDR3 is TGTGCCAGCAGCTTAAACTCGGCAGGGGGCCAGCCCCAGCATTTT.

This clonotype has a handful of counts. This sequence joins TRBV6-5 and TRBJ2-3; D is ambiguous. The CDR3 totals 15 residues. The V end was cut by 0 bases, the J end by 4 bases, with 11 bases between. Germline lookup yields CDR1 MNHEY and CDR2 SVGAGI. CDR3 sequence: CASSYSGSASDTQYF. The CDR3 nucleotides read TGTGCCAGCAGTTACTCGGGGTCGGCATCAGATACGCAGTATTTT.

V is TRBV9 and J is TRBJ2-5; a weak D match, TRBD1 (6 bases). The CDR3 runs to 15 residues. Trimming left V 0 bases short and J 7 bases short, with 16 bases between. Germline assignment: CDR1 SGDLS and CDR2 YYNGEE. The CDR3 region is CASSVVPGETGTQYF. CDR3 bases: TGTGCCAGCAGCGTAGTCCCAGGAGAGACAGGGACCCAGTACTTC. Full variable domain (missing parts from reference TRBV9 and TRBJ2-5): DSGVTQTPKHLITATGQRVTLRCSPRSGDLSVYWYQQSLDQGLQFLIQYYNGEERAKGNILERFSAQQFPDLHSELNLSSLELGDSALYFCASSVVPGETGTQYFGPGTRLLVL.

This clonotype has more than one count but fewer than ten. This chain connects TRBV2 to TRBJ2-7; 7 nucleotides agree with TRBD2. Trimming removed 7 bases from V and 2 bases from J; junction bases left unmatched: 14. This CDR3 region has 16 residues. Per germline, CDR1 SNHLY and CDR2 FYNNEI. The CDR3 region has the DNA TGTGCCAGCATAGAGAAAAGACTAGCCGAGACCTACGAGCAGTACTTC. Translation: CASIEKRLAETYEQYF.